The 10 T cell receptor beta chains listed next were all sequenced from one sample in a study of blood T cell repertoires in COVID-19 (TCRdb year 2020). The library was built by means of the immunoSEQ multiplex PCR assay. TCRdb stores this immuneACCESS table with in-frame sequences only. Part of the clones is absent; in the studies checked, under half of the shortfall reflects unresolved V genes, and no reason is known for the rest. The sample contains 200,000 to 300,000 clones, 85% to 90% of them found a single time. Clones ranked in the top ten supply roughly 9% of the sample. Sequenced material: PBMCs or T cells enriched from blood (not recorded which). All receptors derive from a man aged 40-49 years who had recovered from COVID-19.

The chain couples TRBV18 to TRBJ1-1; 9 positions match TRBD1. The junction had 19 bases not matched to a gene; V was cut back by 5 bases and J by 0 bases. CDR3 length: 20 residues. Per the germline V gene, CDR1 is KGHSH and CDR2 is LQKENI. The DNA of the CDR3 is TGTGCCAGCTCATCTTCCCAGATCGTCGGACAGGGGCACATGAACACTGAAGCTTTCTTT. It is translated as CASSSSQIVGQGHMNTEAFF.

V is TRBV5-8 and J is TRBJ1-5; 10 positions agree with TRBD1. Germline CDR1 reads SGHTS; CDR2 reads YDEGEE. After removal of 2 bases from V and 3 bases from J, the junction contained 2 bases not matched to a gene. CDR3 size: 15 residues. Here the CDR3 DNA reads TGTGCCAGCAGCTTTGACAGGGGGCTCAATCAGCCCCAGCATTTT. This encodes CASSFDRGLNQPQHF.

This rearrangement joins TRBV10-3 to TRBJ2-1; D gene uncertain. Trimming took off 2 bases at V and 7 bases at J, with 21 bases between the two ends. Germline V gene data show CDR1 as ENHRY and CDR2 as SYGVKD. The CDR3 is made up of 17 amino acids. Here the CDR3 reads CAISESYYSQDRNEQFF. The CDR3 nucleotides are TGTGCCATCAGTGAGAGCTACTACTCTCAAGATCGTAATGAGCAGTTCTTC.

In DNA, the CDR3 is TGCGCCAGCAGTGAGTCGATAACAGGGCACAACAAAGAGACCCAGTACTTC. Translation gives CASSESITGHNKETQYF. The genes are TRBV10-2 and TRBJ2-5, with D perhaps TRBD1 (6 bases). Germline-derived CDR1 and CDR2 are WSHSY and SAAADI. The CDR3 has 17 residues. V was shortened by 0 bases and J by 3 bases, with 17 bases between the two germline ends.

The V and J genes are TRBV28 and TRBJ2-4; 10 nucleotides align to TRBD1. The V gene's germline CDR1 is MDHEN and CDR2 SYDVKM. The CDR3 sequence is 18 residues long. The V and J ends lost 5 bases and 3 bases, in that order; junction bases with no gene match: 13. The CDR3 here is CASSQTAPGDRGKNIQYF. The CDR3 DNA reads as TGTGCCAGCAGTCAAACCGCCCCAGGGGACAGGGGCAAAAACATTCAGTACTTC.

The chain recombines TRBV6-5 with TRBJ1-6; D is unclear. CDR3 length equals 12 residues. The ends were cut back, 6 bases at V and 14 bases at J, with 14 bases in the middle. The V gene's germline CDR1 is MNHEY and CDR2 SVGAGI. The CDR3 is CASRDGPASLHF. The CDR3 nucleotides read TGTGCCAGCAGAGATGGGCCCGCATCCCTCCACTTT.

This rearrangement joins TRBV5-6 to TRBJ2-5; TRBD1 matches at 9 bases. The germline V gene encodes CDR1 SGHDT and CDR2 YYEEEE. J gave up 5 bases and V 3 bases, and 8 bases lay outside the gene matches. The CDR3 extends over 15 amino acids. The CDR3 coding sequence is TGTGCCAGCAGCTCCACAGACAGGGGGTTGGAGACCCAGTACTTC. Amino acids: CASSSTDRGLETQYF. Full variable domain (remainder filled in from reference TRBV5-6 and TRBJ2-5): DAGVTQSPTHLIKTRGQQVTLRCSPKSGHDTVSWYQQALGQGPQFIFQYYEEEERQRGNFPDRFSGHQFPNYSSELNVNALLLGDSALYLCASSSTDRGLETQYFGPGTRLLVL.

This chain links TRBV7-8 with TRBJ2-7; 12 nucleotides line up with TRBD2. V dropped 4 bases and J dropped 6; count of bases not matched to a gene: 7. CDR3 length: 15 amino acids. CDR1 and CDR2 from the germline V gene are SGHVS and FQNEAQ. The CDR3 DNA reads TGTGCCAGCAGCTATCTAGCGGGAGGGGTAGGCGAGCAGTACTTC. Protein product: CASSYLAGGVGEQYF.

The chain combines TRBV7-9 with TRBJ1-1; D may be TRBD1 (5 bases). Germline-derived CDR1 and CDR2 are SEHNR and FQNEAQ (reference sequence). Trimming left V 4 bases short and J 5 bases short, with 14 bases between. CDR3 length equals 14 residues. The CDR3 coding sequence is TGTGCCAGCAGCTCCCTTGGGGGGGAGACTGAAGCTTTCTTT. It is translated as CASSSLGGETEAFF.

J is TRBJ1-2 and V is TRBV21-1. TRBV21-1 is a pseudogene segment. CDR3 length equals 20 residues. The CDR3, as DNA: TGTGCCAGCAGCAAATGTTTCTTTGAGGTTTGGGCAGGGAGGTCCTATGGCTACACCTTC. It codes for CASSKCFFEVWAGRSYGYTF.